A selection of T cell receptor beta chains follows, all from one sample in a study of OX40 agonist ivuxolimab in advanced cancers. Assay used: immunoSEQ multiplex PCR; TCRdb lists only in-frame clones, some missing. The table lists around 60,000 clones, around 90% of them singletons. The material was CD4+ or CD8+ T cells sorted from blood, obtained in a trial of the OX40 agonist ivuxolimab. Receptors originate from an adult with an advanced solid tumor such as melanoma, head and neck, liver or kidney cancer. Each CDR3 is given with its conserved first and last residue. The order of the fields is V gene, J gene, CDR3 protein.

V gene: TRBV2; J gene: TRBJ2-5; CDR3 protein: CASRGDSSQETQYF
V gene: TRBV11-2; J gene: TRBJ2-1; CDR3 protein: CASSLADLRYNEQFF
V gene: TRBV6-5; J gene: TRBJ1-2; CDR3 protein: CASSYEGAYGYTF
V gene: TRBV7-2; J gene: TRBJ2-7; CDR3 protein: CASSLGQGPREQYF
V gene: TRBV23-1; J gene: TRBJ2-7; CDR3 protein: CASTEGQGSYEQYF
V gene: TRBV6-6; J gene: TRBJ2-3; CDR3 protein: CASTARGSTDTQYF
V gene: TRBV6-5; J gene: TRBJ1-1; CDR3 protein: CASRYPGYTEAFF
V gene: TRBV27; J gene: TRBJ2-7; CDR3 protein: CASSLVFGEQYF
V gene: TRBV5-1; J gene: TRBJ1-1; CDR3 protein: CASSLTGQGTEAFF
V gene: TRBV19; J gene: TRBJ1-6; CDR3 protein: CASRSPGYNSPLHF
V gene: TRBV11-2; J gene: TRBJ1-1; CDR3 protein: CASSNPYTEAFF
V gene: TRBV7-9; J gene: TRBJ2-3; CDR3 protein: CASSRAVSTDTQYF
V gene: TRBV5-6; J gene: TRBJ2-5; CDR3 protein: CASSLDRTSGSLGTQYF
V gene: TRBV9; J gene: TRBJ2-2; CDR3 protein: CASSAKAGELFF
V gene: TRBV5-4; J gene: TRBJ2-1; CDR3 protein: CASSLAGDYEQFF
V gene: TRBV25-1; J gene: TRBJ2-1; CDR3 protein: CASSAASGNEQFF
V gene: TRBV5-4; J gene: TRBJ2-7; CDR3 protein: CASSLGQGANEQYF
V gene: TRBV9; J gene: TRBJ1-2; CDR3 protein: CASSVQGLTYGYTF
V gene: TRBV10-1; J gene: TRBJ2-7; CDR3 protein: CASSEALIYEQYF
V gene: TRBV12-5; J gene: TRBJ2-3; CDR3 protein: CASGLGLSTDTQYF
V gene: TRBV27; J gene: TRBJ2-3; CDR3 protein: CASTLLGGSVADTQYF
V gene: TRBV2; J gene: TRBJ2-7; CDR3 protein: CASRMGPGDLRSAYAQYF
V gene: TRBV6-5; J gene: TRBJ1-2; CDR3 protein: CASSYSTGLLNYGYTF
V gene: TRBV6-1; J gene: TRBJ1-5; CDR3 protein: CASSVDGTLNQPQHF
V gene: TRBV30; J gene: TRBJ1-1; CDR3 protein: CAWSVVRSTEAFF
V gene: TRBV5-4; J gene: TRBJ2-1; CDR3 protein: CASSLSGGGTDNEQFF
V gene: TRBV9; J gene: TRBJ2-7; CDR3 protein: CASSVGGDGYEQYF
V gene: TRBV7-9; J gene: TRBJ2-1; CDR3 protein: CASSLVGASSYNEQFF
V gene: TRBV6-5; J gene: TRBJ2-3; CDR3 protein: CASSPLAQDTQYF
V gene: TRBV30; J gene: TRBJ2-3; CDR3 protein: CAWSVIADTQYF
V gene: TRBV11-2; J gene: TRBJ2-3; CDR3 protein: CASSLPGFSTDTQYF
V gene: TRBV5-4; J gene: TRBJ2-3; CDR3 protein: CASSIEERFTDTQYF
V gene: TRBV2; J gene: TRBJ1-2; CDR3 protein: CASSDLRGSGGYTF
V gene: TRBV2; J gene: TRBJ2-7; CDR3 protein: CASTTSSYEQYF
V gene: TRBV7-9; J gene: TRBJ2-1; CDR3 protein: CASSLVWFSAPTNEQFF
V gene: TRBV5-1; J gene: TRBJ1-2; CDR3 protein: CASSRQPGYGYTF
V gene: TRBV6-6; J gene: TRBJ2-7; CDR3 protein: CASSRPGGTGTQQYF
V gene: TRBV28; J gene: TRBJ2-1; CDR3 protein: CASSLVTSGYNEQFF
V gene: TRBV9; J gene: TRBJ2-1; CDR3 protein: CASSTLAGGSDEQFF
V gene: TRBV5-6; J gene: TRBJ1-3; CDR3 protein: CASSVSRVYANTIYF
V gene: TRBV29-1; J gene: TRBJ2-7; CDR3 protein: CSVKPGEGYEQYF